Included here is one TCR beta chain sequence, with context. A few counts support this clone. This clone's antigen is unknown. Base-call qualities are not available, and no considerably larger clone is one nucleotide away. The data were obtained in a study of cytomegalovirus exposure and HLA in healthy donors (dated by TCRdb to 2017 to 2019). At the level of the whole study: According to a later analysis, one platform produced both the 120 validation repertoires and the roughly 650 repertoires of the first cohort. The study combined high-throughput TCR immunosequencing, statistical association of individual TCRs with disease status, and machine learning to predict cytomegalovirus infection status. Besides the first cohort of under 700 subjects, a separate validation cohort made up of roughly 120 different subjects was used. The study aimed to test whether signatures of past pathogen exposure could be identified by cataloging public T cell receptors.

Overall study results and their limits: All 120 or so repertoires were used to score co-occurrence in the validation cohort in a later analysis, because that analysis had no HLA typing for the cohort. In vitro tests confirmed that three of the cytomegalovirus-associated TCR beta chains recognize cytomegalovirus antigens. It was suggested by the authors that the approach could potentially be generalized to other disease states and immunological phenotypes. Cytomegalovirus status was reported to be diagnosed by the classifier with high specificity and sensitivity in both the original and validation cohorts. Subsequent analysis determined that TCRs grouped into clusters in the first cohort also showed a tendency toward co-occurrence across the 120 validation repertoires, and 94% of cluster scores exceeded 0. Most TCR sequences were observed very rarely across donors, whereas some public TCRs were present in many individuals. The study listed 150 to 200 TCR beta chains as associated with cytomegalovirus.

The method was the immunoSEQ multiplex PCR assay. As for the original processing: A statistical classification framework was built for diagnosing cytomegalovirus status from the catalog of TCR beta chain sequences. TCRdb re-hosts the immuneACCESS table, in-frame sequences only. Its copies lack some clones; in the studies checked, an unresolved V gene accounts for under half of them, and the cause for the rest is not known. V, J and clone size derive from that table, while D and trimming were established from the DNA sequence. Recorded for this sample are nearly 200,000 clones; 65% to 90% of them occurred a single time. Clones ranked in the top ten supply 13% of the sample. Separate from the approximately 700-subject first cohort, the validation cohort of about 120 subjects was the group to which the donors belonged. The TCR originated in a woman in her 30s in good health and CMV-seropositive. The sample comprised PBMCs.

The DNA reads TGTGCCAGCAGCTCCACGACAGGGATCACTGGAAACACCATATATTTT. Its translation is CASSSTTGITGNTIYF. The V and J segments used are TRBV7-6 and TRBJ1-3, and 7 junctional nucleotides match TRBD1. Here V drops 4 bases and J drops 2 bases, and the junction holds 8 bases not matched to any gene. Based on the germline V gene, the CDR1 and CDR2 sequences are SGHVS and FNYEAQ. Counted from cysteine to phenylalanine, this CDR3 has 16 amino acids. Just CDR3 DNA is preserved here, 48 bases in frame from base 1. Outside the CDR3, residues come from the reference TRBV7-6 and TRBJ1-3 proteins, so the full variable domain is: GAGVSQSPRYKVTKRGQDVALRCDPISGHVSLYWYRQALGQGPEFLTYFNYEAQQDKSGLPNDRFSAERPEGSISTLTIQRTEQRDSAMYRCASSSTTGITGNTIYFGEGSWLTVV.